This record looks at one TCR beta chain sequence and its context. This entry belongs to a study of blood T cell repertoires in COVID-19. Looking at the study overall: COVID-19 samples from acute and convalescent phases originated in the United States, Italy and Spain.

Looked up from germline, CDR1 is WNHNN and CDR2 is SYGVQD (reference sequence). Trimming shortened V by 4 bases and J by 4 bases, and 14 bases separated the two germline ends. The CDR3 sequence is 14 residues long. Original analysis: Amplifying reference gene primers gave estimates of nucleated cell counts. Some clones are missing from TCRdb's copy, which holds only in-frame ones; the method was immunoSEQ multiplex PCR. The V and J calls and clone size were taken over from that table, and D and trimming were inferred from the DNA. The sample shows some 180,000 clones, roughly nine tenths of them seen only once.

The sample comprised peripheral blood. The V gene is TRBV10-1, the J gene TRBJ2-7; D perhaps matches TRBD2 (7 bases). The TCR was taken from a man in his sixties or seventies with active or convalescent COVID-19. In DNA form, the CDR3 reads TGCGCCAGCAGTGGGGGGGGGCAGGAATACGAGCAGTACTTC. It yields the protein CASSGGGQEYEQYF.